The 10 T cell receptor beta chains given below trace back to one sample, sequenced in a study of cytomegalovirus exposure and HLA in healthy donors (dated by TCRdb to 2017 to 2019). Receptor amplification or capture employed the immunoSEQ multiplex PCR assay. For the multiplex PCR, a mixture combining 60 forward primers for TCR Vbeta segments and 13 reverse primers for TCR Jbeta segments was used. The clones in this table, taken by TCRdb from immuneACCESS, are in-frame only. Not every clone is retained; where verified, under half of the shortfall comes from an unresolved V gene, and the cause of the rest is unknown. The sample table holds some 150,000 clones, of which 65% to 85% were seen once. The leading ten clones occupy around 7.7% of the sample. Specimen: PBMCs. These receptors all come from a woman in her thirties in good health and CMV-seropositive.

The chain combines TRBV7-2 with TRBJ2-1; weak D call: TRBD1 (6 bases). V lost 5 bases to trimming and J lost 9 bases, with 17 bases between them. Germline CDR1 is SGHTA and CDR2 is FQGNSA. CDR3 size: 14 residues. The CDR3: CASSPVLQGGEQFF. CDR3 DNA: TGTGCCAGCAGCCCGGTCTTACAGGGCGGTGAGCAGTTCTTC.

The chain is built from TRBV7-2 and TRBJ1-2, with D unresolved. The CDR3 has 15 residues. Germline CDR1 is SGHTA and CDR2 is FQGNSA. With 7 bases removed from V and 7 bases from J, the gap between germline ends came to 22 bases. This chain's CDR3 is CASTSIAEGFSGYTF. The CDR3 DNA reads TGTGCCAGCACCTCTATCGCGGAGGGCTTTAGTGGCTACACCTTC.

The chain has TRBV6-5 and TRBJ2-7; D possibly corresponds to TRBD2 (5 bases). Germline CDR1 reads MNHEY; CDR2 reads SVGAGI. Trimming shortened V by 5 bases and J by 2 bases, and 13 bases separated the two germline ends. This CDR3 contains 14 residues. DNA for the CDR3: TGTGCCAGCAGTACCCCAGAGGGCACCTACGAGCAGTACTTC. Translated, it gives CASSTPEGTYEQYF.

This chain joins TRBV5-1 and TRBJ2-3; D perhaps matches TRBD2 (6 bases). This CDR3 region has 15 residues. Germline V lookup: CDR1 SGHRS, CDR2 YFSETQ. The V gene lost 0 bases and the J gene lost 2 bases, with 10 bases spanning the gap. In DNA, the CDR3 is TGCGCCAGCAGCTTGGAGGGACTGGCCACAGATACGCAGTATTTT. It specifies CASSLEGLATDTQYF.

This clone was picked up a small number of times. V usage is TRBV4-3 and J usage is TRBJ2-5, with TRBD1 matching over 10 bases. Trimming took 0 bases from V and 4 from J; bases not matched to a gene: 14. Per germline, CDR1 LGHNA and CDR2 YSLEER. The CDR3 covers 19 residues. The CDR3 nucleotides are TGCGCCAGCAGCCAAGAATTTGTCGGGACAGGGGACCTCCGAGAGACCCAGTACTTC. The encoded protein is CASSQEFVGTGDLRETQYF.

This rearrangement joins TRBV29-1 to TRBJ2-5; D is unclear. V shed 4 bases and J shed 1 base, with 13 bases lying between them. Germline CDR1 reads SQVTM; CDR2 reads ANQGSEA. This CDR3 is 14 amino acids long. In DNA form, the CDR3 reads TGCAGCGTTGGTCTCGGTATCCTCCAAGAGACCCAGTACTTC. It yields the protein CSVGLGILQETQYF.

This clone has at least ten counts. The germline gene is not matched at one end of the junction; a read error may be the cause. The sample has other DNA sequences that encode this CDR3 too. Here the CDR3 reads CASSLGTGTGQPQHF. CDR3 in DNA: TGTGCCAGCAGCTTGGGAACAGGAACAGGTCAGCCCCAGCATTTT. The gene calls are TRBV5-1 and TRBJ1-5, with D possibly being TRBD1 (5 bases). The germline V gene has CDR1 SGHRS and CDR2 YFSETQ. The CDR3 runs to 15 residues. Looking up the rest from reference TRBV5-1 and TRBJ1-5 gives the full variable domain: KAGVTQTPRYLIKTRGQQVTLSCSPISGHRSVSWYQQTPGQGLQFLFEYFSETQRNKGNFPGRFSGRQFSNSRSEMNVSTLELGDSALYLCASSLGTGTGQPQHFGDGTRLSIL.

The V call is TRBV5-1, the J call TRBJ2-5; D is undetermined. Germline V gives CDR1 SGHRS, CDR2 YFSETQ. The CDR3 length is 13 residues. Between the trimmed V and J ends, which lost 2 bases and 2 bases, there was a span of 7 bases. The CDR3 sequence is CASSFPRQETQYF. CDR3 coding DNA: TGCGCCAGCAGCTTTCCCCGGCAAGAGACCCAGTACTTC.

The genes are TRBV4-2 and TRBJ1-2; the match to TRBD1 covers 7 bases. CDR1 is LGHNA, CDR2 YNFKEQ, per germline. The CDR3 is 18 residues long. Trimming removed 0 bases from V and 7 bases from J; junction bases left unmatched: 17. DNA for the CDR3: TGTGCCAGCAGCCAAGATATTCTTACAGGGGCGCGTACTAGTGGCTACACCTTC. Translating gives CASSQDILTGARTSGYTF.

The chain employs TRBV13 and TRBJ2-7, with 13 positions matching TRBD2. The ends lost 0 bases at V and 0 bases at J; junction bases unmatched: 8. CDR1 PRHDT and CDR2 FYEKMQ come from the germline V gene (reference sequence). This CDR3 has 19 amino acids. The CDR3 coding sequence is TGTGCCAGCAGCTTAGGCGGGGGACTAGCGGGGCCTAGCTCCTACGAGCAGTACTTC. Its protein product is CASSLGGGLAGPSSYEQYF.